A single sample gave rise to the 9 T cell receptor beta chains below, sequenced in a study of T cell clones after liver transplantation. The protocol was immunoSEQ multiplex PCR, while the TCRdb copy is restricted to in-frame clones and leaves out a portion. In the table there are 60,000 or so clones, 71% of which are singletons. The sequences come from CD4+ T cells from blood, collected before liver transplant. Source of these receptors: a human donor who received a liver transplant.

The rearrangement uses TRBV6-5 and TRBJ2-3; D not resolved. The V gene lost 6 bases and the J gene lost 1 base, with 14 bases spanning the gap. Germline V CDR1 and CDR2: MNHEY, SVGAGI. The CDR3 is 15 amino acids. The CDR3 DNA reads TGTGCCAGCAGCCTCGGGTCGTTGCGCACAGATACGCAGTATTTT. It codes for CASSLGSLRTDTQYF.

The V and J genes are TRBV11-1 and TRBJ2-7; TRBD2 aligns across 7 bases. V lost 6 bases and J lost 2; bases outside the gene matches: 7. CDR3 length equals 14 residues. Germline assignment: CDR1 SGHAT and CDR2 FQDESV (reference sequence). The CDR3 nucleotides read TGTGCCAGCAGTTCGGGGAGGGCGGCCTACGAGCAGTACTTC. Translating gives CASSSGRAAYEQYF.

The DNA of the CDR3 is TGTGCCAGTAGTATGACCTCAGGGAATGCGAACACCGGGGAGCTGTTTTTT. Encoded protein: CASSMTSGNANTGELFF. The rearrangement joins TRBV19 to TRBJ2-2; possible D gene TRBD1, 5 bases. Trimming removed 3 bases at V and 0 bases at J, with 14 bases between. Germline-derived CDR1 and CDR2 are LNHDA and SQIVND (reference sequence). There are 17 residues in the CDR3.

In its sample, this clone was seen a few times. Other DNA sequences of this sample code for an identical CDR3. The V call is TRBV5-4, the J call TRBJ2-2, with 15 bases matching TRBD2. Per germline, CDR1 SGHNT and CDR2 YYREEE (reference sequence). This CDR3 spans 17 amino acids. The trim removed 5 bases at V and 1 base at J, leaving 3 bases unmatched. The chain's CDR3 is CASRPGLAGGNTGELFF. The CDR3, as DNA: TGTGCCAGCAGGCCGGGACTAGCGGGGGGGAACACCGGGGAGCTGTTTTTT.

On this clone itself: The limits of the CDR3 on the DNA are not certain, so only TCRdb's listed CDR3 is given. The CDR3 here is CASSKVGTGNQPQHF. The J gene is TRBJ1-5, the V gene TRBV21-1; the table gives TRBD1 as D, unverified against the DNA. TRBV21-1 corresponds to a pseudogene. The CDR3 is made up of 15 amino acids, end residues included.

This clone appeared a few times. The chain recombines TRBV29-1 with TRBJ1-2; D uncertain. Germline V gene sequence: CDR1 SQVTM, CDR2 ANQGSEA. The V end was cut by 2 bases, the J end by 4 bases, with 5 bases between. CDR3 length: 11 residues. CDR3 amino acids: CSVERSYGYTF. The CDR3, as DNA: TGCAGCGTTGAACGGTCCTATGGCTACACCTTC.

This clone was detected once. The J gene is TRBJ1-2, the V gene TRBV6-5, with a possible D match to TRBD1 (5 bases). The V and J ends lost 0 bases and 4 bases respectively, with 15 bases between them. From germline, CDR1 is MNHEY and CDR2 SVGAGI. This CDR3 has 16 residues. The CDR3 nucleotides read TGTGCCAGCAGTTACTCTCGGGGGTCGACCGTCTATGGCTACACCTTC. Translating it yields CASSYSRGSTVYGYTF.

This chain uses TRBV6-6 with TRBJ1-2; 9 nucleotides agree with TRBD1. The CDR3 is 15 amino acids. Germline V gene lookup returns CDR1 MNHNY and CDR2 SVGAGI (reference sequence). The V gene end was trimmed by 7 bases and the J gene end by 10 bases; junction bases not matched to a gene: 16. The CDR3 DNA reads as TGTGCCAGCATCCGAGGTAGTACAGGGGGCGAAGTCTACACCTTC. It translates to CASIRGSTGGEVYTF.

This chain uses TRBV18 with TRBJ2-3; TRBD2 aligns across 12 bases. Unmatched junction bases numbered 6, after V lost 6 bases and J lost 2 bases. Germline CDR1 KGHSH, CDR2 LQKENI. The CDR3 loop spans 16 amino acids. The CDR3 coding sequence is TGTGCCAGCTCGCGGACTAGCGGGGAACCCACAGATACGCAGTATTTT. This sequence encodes CASSRTSGEPTDTQYF.